The 7 T cell receptor beta chains below were found in one sample sequenced in a study of cytomegalovirus exposure and HLA in healthy donors. 60 Vbeta and 13 Jbeta primers were used in PCR. Only in-frame clones appear in the TCRdb table, and some are missing; sequencing was by immunoSEQ multiplex PCR. The data show 140,000 or so clones, just over 65% seen once. Sample: PBMCs. The source of these receptors is a woman aged 55-70 years in good health and CMV-seronegative.

V is TRBV14 and J is TRBJ2-7; D unclear. Trimming took 3 bases from V and 0 from J, leaving 12 bases between them. The CDR3 has 15 amino acids. The V gene's germline CDR1 is SGHDN and CDR2 FVKESK. CDR3 loop: CASSHLTATSYEQYF. The CDR3 region has the DNA TGTGCCAGCAGCCATTTAACAGCTACCTCCTACGAGCAGTACTTC.

This clone was seen more than once but under ten times. This chain links TRBV7-2 with TRBJ1-1; D ambiguous. The CDR3 is made up of 15 amino acids. V was cut by 4 bases and J by 0 bases, with 12 bases left in between. Germline values: CDR1 SGHTA, CDR2 FQGNSA. CDR3: CASSSPYGMNTEAFF. In DNA form, the CDR3 reads TGTGCCAGCAGCTCCCCCTACGGGATGAACACTGAAGCTTTCTTT.

The rearrangement links TRBV19 to TRBJ2-5, with 7 bases matching TRBD2. Trimming at V came to 1 base and at J to 4 bases, leaving 9 bases not matched to a gene. This CDR3 is built from 16 residues. Germline V CDR1 and CDR2: LNHDA, SQIVND (reference sequence). This CDR3 reads CASSIGFSGGRETQYF. CDR3 bases: TGTGCCAGTAGTATAGGGTTCTCGGGGGGTCGAGAGACCCAGTACTTC. Drawing the rest from reference TRBV19 and TRBJ2-5, the complete variable domain is DGGITQSPKYLFRKEGQNVTLSCEQNLNHDAMYWYRQDPGQGLRLIYYSQIVNDFQKGDIAEGYSVSREKKESFPLTVTSAQKNPTAFYLCASSIGFSGGRETQYFGPGTRLLVL.

This chain uses TRBV6-1 with TRBJ1-3; a weak D match, TRBD1 (5 bases). The length of the CDR3 is 14 residues. Trimming stripped 2 bases from V and 8 bases from J, with 13 bases between. CDR1 MNHNS and CDR2 SASEGT come from the germline V gene. The CDR3 DNA follows: TGTGCCAGCAGTGAACCTGGGTGGGGGGACACCATATATTTT. This gives the protein CASSEPGWGDTIYF.

This clone showed up just a few times. V usage is TRBV6-1 and J usage is TRBJ2-2; tentative D call: TRBD2 (6 bases). Germline V gene data show CDR1 as MNHNS and CDR2 as SASEGT. Between the trimmed V and J ends, which lost 7 bases and 8 bases, there was a span of 14 bases. CDR3 length: 13 amino acids. The CDR3, as DNA: TGTGCCAGCATCAGAACAGCGGGTGGGGAGCTGTTTTTT. Its protein product is CASIRTAGGELFF.

V and J are TRBV4-3 and TRBJ2-3, with TRBD2 identical over 10 bases. The V and J ends lost 3 bases and 1 base, in that order; junction bases with no gene match: 19. The CDR3 length is 21 residues. Germline CDR1 reads LGHNA; CDR2 reads YSLEER. CDR3 sequence reads: CASSQGPPLRIAGGGTDTQYF. The DNA of the CDR3 is TGCGCCAGCAGCCAGGGACCTCCCCTTCGAATAGCGGGAGGCGGCACAGATACGCAGTATTTT.

The chain links TRBV5-1 to TRBJ1-4; TRBD1 might be the D (6 bases). Germline V CDR1 and CDR2: SGHRS, YFSETQ. The CDR3 length is 15 residues. Trimming stripped 0 bases from V and 6 bases from J, with 12 bases between. The CDR3 bases are TGCGCCAGCAGCTTGGTCGGCAGGGGATATGAAAAACTGTTTTTT. Protein product: CASSLVGRGYEKLFF.